Following are 6 T cell receptor beta chains from one sample sequenced in a study of cytomegalovirus exposure and HLA in healthy donors. PCR primers comprised 60 Vbeta and 13 Jbeta primers. Clones were sequenced by immunoSEQ multiplex PCR, and TCRdb holds only the in-frame ones, with some missing. The table records a few hundred thousand clones, roughly 91% of them present only once. The sample was PBMCs. The receptors were gathered from a girl aged 2 to 10 in good health and CMV-seronegative.

This chain links TRBV10-1 with TRBJ2-7, with 14 bases fitting TRBD2. From germline, CDR1 is WNHNN and CDR2 SYGVQD (reference sequence). J gave up 5 bases and V 5 bases, and 8 bases lay outside the gene matches. CDR3 length: 16 amino acids. The CDR3 reads CASSLKPGLAGDEQYF. For the CDR3, the DNA is TGCGCCAGCAGTCTGAAACCGGGACTAGCGGGAGACGAGCAGTACTTC.

The gene calls are TRBV9 and TRBJ2-3, with D tentatively TRBD2 (6 bases). Germline assignment: CDR1 SGDLS and CDR2 YYNGEE. Trimming took off 2 bases at V and 1 base at J, with 23 bases between the two ends. The CDR3 is made up of 19 amino acids. The CDR3 nucleotides read TGTGCCAGCAGCGTGGAGGCCCTAGGAGGGCTCTCTGGCACAGATACGCAGTATTTT. It is translated as CASSVEALGGLSGTDTQYF.

The count of this clone is one. The genes are TRBV29-1 and TRBJ2-2; D possibly corresponds to TRBD2 (7 bases). Germline V gene data show CDR1 as SQVTM and CDR2 as ANQGSEA. The CDR3 sequence is 13 residues long. Trimming took off 3 bases at V and 4 bases at J, with 9 bases between the two ends. The CDR3 sequence is CSVDRGATGELFF. The CDR3 DNA sequence: TGCAGCGTTGATCGGGGGGCCACCGGGGAGCTGTTTTTT.

The V and J genes are TRBV9 and TRBJ1-2; D possibly corresponds to TRBD1 (5 bases). This CDR3 region has 13 residues. V dropped 2 bases and J dropped 1 base, with 6 bases sitting between them. From germline, CDR1 is SGDLS and CDR2 YYNGEE. CDR3 nucleotide sequence: TGTGCCAGCAGCGTGACAGATAACTATGGCTACACCTTC. It translates to CASSVTDNYGYTF.

Written as DNA, the CDR3 is TGTGCCAGCAGTTACTTGGGCAGCTATGGCTACACCTTC. Its protein is CASSYLGSYGYTF. V and J are TRBV6-5 and TRBJ1-2, with no clear D. The V gene's germline CDR1 is MNHEY and CDR2 SVGAGI. There are 13 residues in the CDR3. Trimming cost V 1 base and J 4 bases, with 7 bases left between them.

The chain links TRBV7-2 to TRBJ2-7; 9 nucleotides line up with TRBD1. Trimming cost V 0 bases and J 7 bases; bases outside gene matches: 7. This CDR3 is 15 amino acids long. Germline-derived CDR1 and CDR2 are SGHTA and FQGNSA. The chain's CDR3 is CASSLAWTGAGEQYF. The DNA for the CDR3 is TGTGCCAGCAGCTTAGCCTGGACAGGGGCTGGGGAGCAGTACTTC.